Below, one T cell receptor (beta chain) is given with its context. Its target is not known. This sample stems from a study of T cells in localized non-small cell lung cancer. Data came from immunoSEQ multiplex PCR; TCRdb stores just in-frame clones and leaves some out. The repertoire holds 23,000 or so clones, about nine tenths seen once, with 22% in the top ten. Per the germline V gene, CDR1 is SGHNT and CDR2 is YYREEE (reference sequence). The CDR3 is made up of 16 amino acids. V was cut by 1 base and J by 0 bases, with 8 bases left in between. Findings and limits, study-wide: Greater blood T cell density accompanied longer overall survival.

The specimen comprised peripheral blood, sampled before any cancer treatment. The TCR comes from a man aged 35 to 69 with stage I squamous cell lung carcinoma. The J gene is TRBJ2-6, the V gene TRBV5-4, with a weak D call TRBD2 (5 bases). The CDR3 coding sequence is TGTGCCAGCAGCTTGAAGCGGCTCTCTGGGGCCAACGTCCTGACTTTC. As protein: CASSLKRLSGANVLTF.